A selection of T cell receptor beta chains follows, all from one sample in a study of Ad26.COV2.S vaccination and SARS-CoV-2 variants. Generated by immunoSEQ multiplex PCR, the TCRdb table keeps only in-frame clones and is missing some. This table has more than 300,000 clones, around four fifths appearing once. Sample: peripheral blood, taken in a trial of Ad26.COV2.S vaccine versus placebo. These receptors all come from a person aged 18-65 years who received the Ad26.COV2.S COVID-19 vaccine or a placebo. Each CDR3 is given with its conserved first and last residue. The D gene is left open where the match is weak. Some rows mark clone size as missing; the rest say once, few, many or name a class of expanded clone.

>TRBV5-4|14|.|TRBJ1-2|TRBD1
CASSLAGQGRGYTF
TGTGCCAGCAGCTTGGCGGGACAGGGCCGTGGCTACACCTTC
>TRBV7-6|11|.|TRBJ1-5|.
CASSSSGPQHF
TGTGCCAGCAGTTCCTCGGGCCCCCAGCATTTT
>TRBV5-4|16|once|TRBJ2-7|.
CASSLAGTPGGYEQYF
TGTGCCAGCAGCTTGGCCGGGACACCGGGGGGCTACGAGCAGTACTTC
>TRBV14|18|once|TRBJ2-5|TRBD2
CASSQRRGSGGYQETQYF
TGTGCCAGCAGCCAAAGGCGAGGTAGCGGGGGATATCAAGAGACCCAGTACTTC
>TRBV5-1|14|.|TRBJ1-1|.
CASSPAAQITEAFF
TGCGCCAGCAGCCCGGCCGCGCAGATCACTGAAGCTTTCTTT
>TRBV18|15|.|TRBJ2-7|TRBD1
CASSPGQGEGYEQYF
TGTGCCAGCTCACCGGGACAGGGGGAGGGCTACGAGCAGTACTTC
>TRBV7-2|13|once|TRBJ1-1|.
CASSLRRNTEAFF
TGTGCCAGCAGCTTAAGGCGGAACACTGAAGCTTTCTTT
>TRBV11-3|13|.|TRBJ1-2|.
CASSSLGLGGYTF
TGTGCCAGCAGCTCCCTCGGCCTAGGGGGCTACACCTTC
>TRBV7-8|14|.|TRBJ2-7|.
CASSLNVGQDEQYF
TGTGCCAGCAGCTTAAACGTGGGGCAAGACGAGCAGTACTTC
>TRBV5-8|15|.|TRBJ2-5|TRBD1
CASSSRTGGGETQYF
TGTGCCAGCAGCTCCCGGACAGGGGGCGGAGAGACCCAGTACTTC
>TRBV27|14|once|TRBJ2-7|.
CASSLGRSTREQYF
TGTGCCAGCAGTTTAGGGAGATCTACACGCGAGCAGTACTTC
>TRBV5-1|15|.|TRBJ2-5|TRBD2
CASSFRPGGQETQYF
TGCGCCAGCAGCTTTCGTCCGGGGGGGCAAGAGACCCAGTACTTC
>TRBV5-4|15|.|TRBJ1-2|.
CASSFLARPKYGYTF
TGTGCCAGCAGCTTCTTAGCGAGGCCTAAATATGGCTACACCTTC
>TRBV28|11|.|TRBJ1-2|.
CASSLNDGYTF
TGTGCCAGCAGTTTAAATGATGGCTACACCTTC
>TRBV5-6|15|.|TRBJ2-1|TRBD2
CASSSLAGVHNEQFF
TGTGCCAGCAGCTCACTAGCGGGGGTCCACAATGAGCAGTTCTTC
>TRBV7-9|15|.|TRBJ2-7|TRBD2
CASSLAGEESYEQYF
TGTGCCAGCAGCCTGGCGGGGGAGGAAAGCTACGAGCAGTACTTC
>TRBV3-1/TRBV3-2|16|.|TRBJ2-6|TRBD2
CASSPRGGGGANVLTF
TGTGCCAGCAGCCCCCGCGGGGGGGGTGGGGCCAACGTCCTGACTTTC
>TRBV2|15|.|TRBJ2-5|.
CASSERARFVETQYF
TGTGCCAGCAGTGAACGTGCTCGCTTTGTGGAGACCCAGTACTTC
>TRBV7-5|18|.|TRBJ2-7|.
CVRREPDDGRQGAYEQYF
TGTGTCAGAAGGGAACCTGACGACGGAAGGCAGGGAGCCTACGAGCAGTACTTC
>TRBV19|16|once|TRBJ2-2|TRBD1
CASRRQGRIGTGELFF
TGTGCCAGCAGAAGACAGGGGAGGATCGGGACCGGGGAGCTGTTTTTT
>TRBV28|13|.|TRBJ1-6|.
CASSRLTNSPLHF
TGTGCCAGCAGTAGACTCACTAATTCACCCCTCCACTTT
>TRBV5-1|15|.|TRBJ2-3|.
CASSPGTQATDTQYF
TGCGCCAGCAGCCCCGGGACTCAGGCCACAGATACGCAGTATTTT
>TRBV27|14|.|TRBJ1-2|.
CASKDRQTNYGYTF
TGTGCCAGCAAAGATAGACAAACTAACTATGGCTACACCTTC
>TRBV7-2|14|.|TRBJ1-6|.
CASSRTVNNSPLHF
TGTGCCAGCAGCCGGACAGTGAATAATTCACCCCTCCACTTT
>TRBV7-2|13|.|TRBJ2-4|.
CASSPRAEPNQYF
TGTGCCAGCAGCCCACGTGCGGAACCTAATCAGTACTTC
>TRBV4-2|14|.|TRBJ1-1|TRBD1
CASSPDRGKAEAFF
TGTGCCAGCAGCCCGGACAGGGGGAAGGCTGAAGCTTTCTTT
>TRBV5-8|17|.|TRBJ1-3|TRBD1
CASSLFQGGYSGNTIYF
TGTGCCAGCAGCTTGTTTCAGGGGGGCTACTCTGGAAACACCATATATTTT
>TRBV19|14|once|TRBJ1-5|.
CASSIIGGNQPQHF
TGTGCCAGTAGTATAATCGGGGGAAATCAGCCCCAGCATTTT
>TRBV18|16|.|TRBJ1-1|.
CASSPQGPYMNTEAFF
TGTGCCAGCTCACCACAGGGACCTTACATGAACACTGAAGCTTTCTTT
>TRBV6-2/TRBV6-3|11|once|TRBJ2-3|.
CASSYSRTQYF
TGTGCCAGCAGTTACTCTCGGACGCAGTATTTT
>TRBV6-1|13|.|TRBJ1-2|.
CASSEGFSYGYTF
TGTGCCAGCAGTGAGGGTTTTAGCTATGGCTACACCTTC
>TRBV7-9|15|.|TRBJ1-1|.
CASSLGQVSVTEAFF
TGTGCCAGCAGCTTAGGGCAGGTCTCGGTCACTGAAGCTTTCTTT
>TRBV4-2|17|.|TRBJ2-7|TRBD2
CASSPEASGASSYEQYF
TGTGCCAGCAGCCCCGAGGCTAGCGGGGCTTCCTCCTACGAGCAGTACTTC
>TRBV7-2|14|few|TRBJ2-1|.
CASSPGGSYNEQFF
TGTGCCAGCAGCCCAGGGGGGTCCTACAATGAGCAGTTCTTC
>TRBV5-5|14|.|TRBJ1-5|.
CASSLAAVNQPQHF
TGTGCCAGCAGCTTGGCGGCTGTTAATCAGCCCCAGCATTTT
>TRBV5-1|15|.|TRBJ1-3|.
CASSSDGLSGNTIYF
TGCGCCAGCAGCTCCGACGGCCTCTCTGGAAACACCATATATTTT
>TRBV10-3|14|few|TRBJ2-7|.
CAIRQTANSYEQYF
TGTGCCATAAGACAGACCGCAAACTCCTACGAGCAGTACTTC
>TRBV7-9|17|.|TRBJ2-3|.
CASSQGQKQASTDTQYF
TGTGCCAGCAGCCAAGGACAGAAACAAGCTAGCACAGATACGCAGTATTTT
>TRBV2|14|.|TRBJ2-5|.
CASSLLAVQETQYF
TGTGCCAGCAGCCTCCTAGCCGTCCAAGAGACCCAGTACTTC
>TRBV9|15|.|TRBJ2-7|.
CASSVDGGSTYEQYF
TGTGCCAGCAGCGTAGACGGGGGCAGCACCTACGAGCAGTACTTC
>TRBV5-6|15|.|TRBJ2-2|.
CASSLVSSNTGELFF
TGTGCCAGCAGCTTGGTGTCTTCGAACACCGGGGAGCTGTTTTTT
>TRBV6-5|14|.|TRBJ1-1|.
CASSYQEMNTEAFF
TGTGCCAGCAGTTACCAGGAGATGAACACTGAAGCTTTCTTT
>TRBV25-1|13|.|TRBJ2-3|.
CASSPTSTDTQYF
TGTGCCAGCAGCCCCACTAGCACAGATACGCAGTATTTT
>TRBV27|15|.|TRBJ2-3|TRBD2
CASSLLAGGTDTQYF
TGTGCCAGCAGTTTACTAGCGGGGGGCACAGATACGCAGTATTTT
>TRBV2|12|.|TRBJ1-6|TRBD1
CARGRGNSPLHF
TGTGCTAGGGGGCGCGGTAATTCACCCCTCCACTTT
>TRBV4-1|13|.|TRBJ2-5|.
CASSRTAQETQYF
TGCGCCAGCAGCCGGACAGCCCAAGAGACCCAGTACTTC
>TRBV5-1|14|.|TRBJ1-1|.
CASSWAWDSTEAFF
TGCGCCAGCAGCTGGGCCTGGGATAGCACTGAAGCTTTCTTT
>TRBV4-1|14|.|TRBJ2-1|.
CASSQELLDNEQFF
TGCGCCAGCAGCCAAGAACTTCTTGACAATGAGCAGTTCTTC
>TRBV6-5|14|.|TRBJ1-2|.
CASSYYTTPMGYTF
TGTGCCAGCAGTTACTATACCACTCCGATGGGCTACACCTTC
>TRBV2|14|.|TRBJ1-2|TRBD1
CASSDIPTGNGYTF
TGTGCCAGCAGTGATATTCCGACAGGGAATGGCTACACCTTC
>TRBV28|12|.|TRBJ1-2|TRBD1
CASSADRYGYTF
TGTGCCAGCAGTGCGGACAGGTATGGCTACACCTTC
>TRBV7-2|14|.|TRBJ2-5|.
CASSLAGVRETQYF
TGTGCCAGCAGCTTAGCGGGGGTAAGGGAGACCCAGTACTTC
>TRBV7-3|19|.|TRBJ2-2|TRBD2
CASSSLGLAGVPGTGELFF
TGTGCCAGCAGCTCTCTGGGACTAGCGGGGGTTCCAGGCACCGGGGAGCTGTTTTTT
>TRBV3-1/TRBV3-2|15|.|TRBJ2-7|.
CASSHIRGGIGEQYF
TGTGCCAGCAGCCACATAAGGGGGGGGATTGGGGAGCAGTACTTC
>TRBV5-6|14|.|TRBJ2-1|.
CASSPVGGYNEQFF
TGTGCCAGCAGCCCAGTGGGCGGATACAATGAGCAGTTCTTC